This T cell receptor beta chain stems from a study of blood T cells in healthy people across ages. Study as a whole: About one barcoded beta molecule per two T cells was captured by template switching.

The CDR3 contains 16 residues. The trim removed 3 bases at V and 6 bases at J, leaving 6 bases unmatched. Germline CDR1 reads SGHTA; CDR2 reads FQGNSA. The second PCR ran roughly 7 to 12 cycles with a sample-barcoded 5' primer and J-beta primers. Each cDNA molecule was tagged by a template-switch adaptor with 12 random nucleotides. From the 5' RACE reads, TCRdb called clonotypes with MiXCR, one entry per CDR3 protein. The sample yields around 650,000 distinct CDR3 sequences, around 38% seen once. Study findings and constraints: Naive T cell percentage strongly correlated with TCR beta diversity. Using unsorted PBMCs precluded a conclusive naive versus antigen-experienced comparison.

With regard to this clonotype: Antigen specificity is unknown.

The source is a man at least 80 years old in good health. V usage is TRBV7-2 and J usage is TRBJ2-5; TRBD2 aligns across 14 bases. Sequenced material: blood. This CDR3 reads CASSLQGLAGAKTQYF. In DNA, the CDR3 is TGTGCCAGCAGCTTGCAGGGACTAGCGGGAGCTAAGACCCAGTACTTC.